This T cell receptor (beta chain) was captured by sequencing in a study of OX40 agonist ivuxolimab in advanced cancers. Assay: immunoSEQ multiplex PCR; the TCRdb copy retains only in-frame clones and omits some. The sample contains 60,000 to 90,000 clones, roughly 81% of which appear only once. CDR1 and CDR2 from the germline V gene are SGHTA and FQGNSA. J was trimmed by 7 bases and V by 4 bases; bases with no gene match: 10. This CDR3 has 16 residues. This clone showed up just a few times. Material: CD4+ or CD8+ T cells sorted from blood, obtained in a trial of the OX40 agonist ivuxolimab. This TCR came from an adult with an advanced solid tumor such as melanoma, head and neck, liver or kidney cancer. The chain combines TRBV7-2 with TRBJ2-1; 10 nucleotides align to TRBD2. DNA of the CDR3: TGTGCCAGCAGCTCCCGGGTAGCGGGAGGCCATAATGAGCAGTTCTTC. As protein: CASSSRVAGGHNEQFF.